A single sample is the source of the 6 T cell receptor beta chains below, sequenced in a study of PD-1 blockade in classical Hodgkin lymphoma. TCRdb keeps only in-frame clones here, not all; method: immunoSEQ multiplex PCR. The sample yields about 99,000 clones, roughly 79% seen once. All patients relapsed after autologous stem cell transplantation, and brentuximab vedotin exposure varied. The specimen comprised peripheral blood mononuclear cells (PBMCs), sampled before the second cycle of nivolumab. The receptors shown here come from a human donor with classical Hodgkin lymphoma.

V is TRBV6-5 and J is TRBJ2-5, with 8 bases aligning to TRBD2. Germline CDR1 is MNHEY and CDR2 is SVGAGI. V dropped 5 bases and J dropped 4; count of bases not matched to a gene: 6. The CDR3 extends over 14 amino acids. The CDR3 DNA sequence: TGTGCCAGCAGTCCCCTCACTAGCGGAGAGACCCAGTACTTC. This gives the protein CASSPLTSGETQYF.

The chain carries TRBV2 and TRBJ2-1; 13 bases agree with TRBD2. The CDR3 runs 15 residues. Losses at the gene ends were 6 bases for V and 4 bases for J; bases not matched to a gene: 3. Germline V gene sequence: CDR1 SNHLY, CDR2 FYNNEI. Here the CDR3 DNA reads TGTGCCAGCAGGAAGACTAGCGGGAGGTACAATGAGCAGTTCTTC. Translated, it gives CASRKTSGRYNEQFF.

This clone was recorded only once. J is TRBJ1-1 and V is TRBV7-6; D is unclear. Germline values: CDR1 SGHVS, CDR2 FNYEAQ. Trimming stripped 2 bases from V and 4 bases from J, with 8 bases between. The CDR3 is made up of 13 amino acids. The CDR3 sequence: CASSLSKGTEAFF. The CDR3 DNA reads as TGTGCCAGCAGCTTAAGTAAGGGCACTGAAGCTTTCTTT.

The V gene is TRBV5-1, the J gene TRBJ2-1; 12 bases fit TRBD2. Germline CDR1 SGHRS, CDR2 YFSETQ. The J segment lost 7 bases and the V segment lost 1 base, leaving 6 bases of the junction unmatched. There are 16 residues in the CDR3. Here the CDR3 DNA reads TGCGCCAGCAGCTTGTCTAGCGGGAGGGTTTGGAATGAGCAGTTCTTC. Its translation is CASSLSSGRVWNEQFF.

The V gene is TRBV2, the J gene TRBJ1-1, with D maybe TRBD1 (5 bases). CDR1 is SNHLY and CDR2 is FYNNEI in the germline V gene. This CDR3 contains 16 residues. Deletions cut 6 bases from V and 3 bases from J, with 20 bases between. CDR3 amino acids: CASSDLGVGSYTEAFF. The CDR3, as DNA: TGTGCCAGCAGCGATCTAGGGGTGGGGAGTTACACTGAAGCTTTCTTT.

The chain couples TRBV6-5 to TRBJ2-5; D is possibly TRBD2 (6 bases). The J call may be mistaken, given a closer DNA end match to TRBJ2-7. The CDR3 consists of 13 residues. Germline-derived CDR1 and CDR2 are MNHEY and SVGAGI. CDR3 sequence reads: CASTPDGLYEQYF. DNA of the CDR3: TGTGCCAGCACCCCGGACGGACTATACGAGCAGTACTTC.